The next 26 T cell receptor beta chains were all read from a single sample in a study of blood T cell repertoires in COVID-19 (TCRdb year 2020). Library generation was performed with the immunoSEQ multiplex PCR assay. In its TCRdb copy, this immuneACCESS table keeps in-frame sequences only and misses some clones. Where compared with another copy, unresolved V genes explain less than half of these, and the others have no known cause. This sample is represented by tens of thousands of clones; around 83% of them were singletons. The biggest ten clones account for 2.6% of the sample. Sequencing was done on a sample of peripheral blood. All receptors come from a woman in her sixties with acute or convalescent COVID-19.

This chain connects TRBV27 to TRBJ2-2; perhaps TRBD1 as D (5 bases). Per the germline V gene, CDR1 is MNHEY and CDR2 is SMNVEV (reference sequence). CDR3 length: 16 amino acids. Trimming cost V 5 bases and J 3 bases, with 16 bases left between them. In DNA form, the CDR3 reads TGTGCCAGCAGTAATCAAGGGGTTTTTTACACCGGGGAGCTGTTTTTT. Encoded protein: CASSNQGVFYTGELFF.

CDR3 coding DNA: TGTGCCAGCAGCGTAGGAGTGAATACCCTCTATAATTCACCCCTCCACTTT. The encoded protein is CASSVGVNTLYNSPLHF. V gene TRBV9 combines with J gene TRBJ1-6; D unclear. Germline V gene lookup returns CDR1 SGDLS and CDR2 YYNGEE. The CDR3 loop spans 17 amino acids. Trimming pared 0 bases from V and 3 bases from J, leaving 13 bases between.

V usage is TRBV19 and J usage is TRBJ1-4; D is undetermined. V lost 1 base, J lost 7 bases, and 13 bases lay in between. This CDR3 contains 15 residues. Germline-derived CDR1 and CDR2 are LNHDA and SQIVND (reference sequence). The chain's CDR3 is CASSIGLREVEKLFF. The CDR3 DNA sequence: TGTGCCAGTAGTATAGGTCTCCGGGAGGTTGAAAAACTGTTTTTT.

V is TRBV7-2 and J is TRBJ1-6; TRBD1 aligns across 7 bases. This CDR3 comprises 16 residues. V was clipped by 1 base and J by 7 bases; unmatched bases: 7. Germline CDR1 is SGHTA and CDR2 is FQGNSA. The CDR3 reads CASSLVTGDVNSPLHF. The CDR3 DNA sequence: TGTGCCAGCAGCTTAGTAACAGGGGATGTCAATTCACCCCTCCACTTT.

This clone has just one count. This chain connects TRBV4-1 to TRBJ1-2; 11 nucleotides align to TRBD1. This CDR3 is 16 amino acids long. Looked up from germline, CDR1 is MGHRA and CDR2 is YSYEKL. J lost 5 bases, V lost 1 base, and 6 bases had no gene match. The CDR3, as DNA: TGCGCCAGCAGCCAAGCCACCGGGACAGGGGGTTATGGCTACACCTTC. Its protein is CASSQATGTGGYGYTF.

The rearrangement links TRBV24-1 to TRBJ2-1; 11 nucleotides match TRBD1. Trimming cost V 5 bases and J 6 bases; bases outside gene matches: 8. The CDR3 extends over 16 amino acids. Germline CDR1 reads KGHDR; CDR2 reads SFDVKD. This CDR3 is CATSAFIGTGGNEQFF. The CDR3 DNA follows: TGTGCCACCAGTGCCTTCATCGGGACAGGGGGCAATGAGCAGTTCTTC.

The chain couples TRBV28 to TRBJ1-3, with D possibly matching TRBD1 (5 bases). V gave up 3 bases and J gave up 4 bases, with 10 bases separating them. The germline V gene has CDR1 MDHEN and CDR2 SYDVKM. The CDR3 totals 14 residues. Here the CDR3 reads CASSFSQGGNTIYF. In DNA, the CDR3 is TGTGCCAGCAGTTTTAGTCAGGGCGGAAACACCATATATTTT.

V usage is TRBV7-3 and J usage is TRBJ1-2; no firm D call. Germline assignment: CDR1 SGHTA and CDR2 FQGTGA. CDR3 length equals 18 residues. Trimming left V 7 bases short and J 4 bases short, with 28 bases between. Here the CDR3 reads CASTTSLVPRPRSYGYTF. In nucleotides, the CDR3 is TGTGCCAGCACCACCTCGTTGGTACCGCGTCCTCGAAGCTATGGCTACACCTTC.

The chain couples TRBV12-3 or TRBV12-4 to TRBJ2-3; D gene unclear. The V gene lost 5 bases and the J gene lost 7 bases, with 13 bases spanning the gap. This CDR3 region has 13 residues. This CDR3 reads CASSHTLANTQYF. The CDR3, as DNA: TGTGCCAGCAGTCATACTCTCGCGAATACGCAGTATTTT.

J is TRBJ2-7 and V is TRBV29-1; 9 nucleotides agree with TRBD1. The J segment lost 0 bases and the V segment lost 5 bases, leaving 5 bases of the junction unmatched. Germline V gene lookup returns CDR1 SQVTM and CDR2 ANQGSEA. This CDR3 region has 14 residues. The CDR3 DNA reads TGCAGCGTTCGGGACAGGGCGAACTCCTACGAGCAGTACTTC. As protein: CSVRDRANSYEQYF.

The genes are TRBV6-6 and TRBJ1-2; tentatively, D is TRBD1 (5 bases). This CDR3 region has 13 residues. Germline assignment: CDR1 MNHNY and CDR2 SVGAGI (reference sequence). V gave up 5 bases and J gave up 6 bases, with 13 bases separating them. DNA for the CDR3: TGTGCCAGCAGTAAGACCGGGGGTGATGGCTACACCTTC. Amino acids: CASSKTGGDGYTF.

This CDR3 is CASSAGSGLIYNEQFF. The CDR3 nucleotides read TGTGCCAGCAGCGCAGGGTCGGGACTGATCTACAATGAGCAGTTCTTC. The gene calls are TRBV9 and TRBJ2-1, with a possible D match to TRBD2 (6 bases). The CDR3 is 16 residues long. Trimming removed 3 bases at V and 3 bases at J, with 16 bases between. Germline CDR1 and CDR2: SGDLS and YYNGEE.

The gene calls are TRBV6-5 and TRBJ2-5; 11 bases fit TRBD2. Germline CDR1 and CDR2: MNHEY and SVGAGI. This CDR3 region has 14 residues. Germline trimming cut 7 bases from V and 2 bases from J; bases unmatched to any gene: 3. The CDR3 sequence: CASKLAGGQETQYF. The CDR3 bases are TGTGCCAGCAAGCTAGCGGGGGGACAAGAGACCCAGTACTTC.

The chain joins TRBV2 to TRBJ2-1; 8 positions agree with TRBD2. The CDR3 totals 15 residues. Germline CDR1 reads SNHLY; CDR2 reads FYNNEI. The V gene end was trimmed by 3 bases and the J gene end by 10 bases; junction bases not matched to a gene: 11. CDR3 residues: CASSEERGLVKEQFF. In DNA, the CDR3 is TGTGCCAGCAGTGAGGAAAGGGGACTAGTAAAGGAGCAGTTCTTC. Full variable domain (rest looked up from reference TRBV2 and TRBJ2-1): EPEVTQTPSHQVTQMGQEVILRCVPISNHLYFYWYRQILGQKVEFLVSFYNNEISEKSEIFDDQFSVERPDGSNFTLKIRSTKLEDSAMYFCASSEERGLVKEQFFGPGTRLTVL.

This clone has more than one count but fewer than ten. V usage is TRBV7-9 and J usage is TRBJ1-3; D is undetermined. Germline V CDR1 and CDR2: SEHNR, FQNEAQ (reference sequence). The CDR3 runs 12 residues. The V gene lost 5 bases and the J gene lost 2 bases, with 4 bases spanning the gap. CDR3 residues: CASSQTGNTIYF. The CDR3 DNA sequence: TGTGCCAGCAGCCAAACTGGAAACACCATATATTTT.

This clone was observed a few times. The chain employs TRBV5-6 and TRBJ2-6; TRBD1 agrees at 7 bases. CDR3 size: 16 residues. V shed 4 bases, J shed 0 bases, and the junction held 4 bases outside the gene matches. The germline V gene has CDR1 SGHDT and CDR2 YYEEEE. The CDR3 here is CASSIQGISGANVLTF. The DNA of the CDR3 is TGTGCCAGCAGCATACAGGGGATCTCTGGGGCCAACGTCCTGACTTTC.

This clone has only one observation. This chain links TRBV29-1 with TRBJ2-1; 8 nucleotides align to TRBD2. The germline gives CDR1 SQVTM, CDR2 ANQGSEA. CDR3 length: 15 amino acids. V lost 4 bases and J lost 6; bases outside the gene matches: 11. The CDR3, as DNA: TGCAGCGTTGTTCGAAGGGCGGGAGGCCGCAATGAGCAGTTCTTC. This gives the protein CSVVRRAGGRNEQFF.

This clone was recorded a few times. The rearrangement joins TRBV30 to TRBJ2-2, with a tentative D call TRBD2 (6 bases). Germline values: CDR1 GTSNPN, CDR2 SVGIG (reference sequence). With 4 bases removed from V and 4 bases from J, the gap between germline ends came to 13 bases. CDR3 length: 14 residues. The CDR3 DNA reads TGTGCCTGGATATCGGGGGACCTCACCGGGGAGCTGTTTTTT. Protein sequence: CAWISGDLTGELFF.

This chain uses TRBV6-5 with TRBJ2-3; TRBD2 agrees at 12 bases. With 6 bases clipped from V and 6 bases from J, the junction kept 7 bases outside the gene matches. The length of the CDR3 is 15 residues. Germline values: CDR1 MNHEY, CDR2 SVGAGI. CDR3 sequence reads: CASRLSGLAGDTQYF. The CDR3 bases are TGTGCCAGCAGGCTATCGGGACTAGCGGGTGATACGCAGTATTTT.

V usage is TRBV5-1 and J usage is TRBJ1-1; possible D gene TRBD1, 6 bases. V was shortened by 3 bases and J by 1 base, with 10 bases between the two germline ends. The CDR3 extends over 14 amino acids. Germline assignment: CDR1 SGHRS and CDR2 YFSETQ. In DNA form, the CDR3 reads TGCGCCAGCAGCTACCAGACAGGGAACACTGAAGCTTTCTTT. Encoded protein: CASSYQTGNTEAFF.

The chain recombines TRBV30 with TRBJ2-2; D may be TRBD1 (5 bases). The V end lost 1 base, the J end lost 1 base, and 19 bases lay between the germline ends. This CDR3 has 18 residues. Germline V lookup: CDR1 GTSNPN, CDR2 SVGIG (reference sequence). The CDR3 reads CAWSGPTTPTGNTGELFF. The DNA of the CDR3 is TGTGCCTGGAGTGGCCCAACCACCCCTACAGGGAACACCGGGGAGCTGTTTTTT.

The V and J genes are TRBV7-3 and TRBJ2-4; TRBD1 aligns across 7 bases. Germline values: CDR1 SGHTA, CDR2 FQGTGA. Germline trimming cut 0 bases from V and 5 bases from J; bases unmatched to any gene: 1. The CDR3 is 14 residues long. CDR3 in DNA: TGTGCCAGCAGCTTAACAGGGGGCGAAAACATTCAGTACTTC. This sequence encodes CASSLTGGENIQYF.

This clone turned up a few times. The V call is TRBV21-1, the J call TRBJ2-7; the table names TRBD2, a call not compared with the DNA. TRBV21-1 is a listed pseudogene. The length of the CDR3 is 22 residues. CDR3 loop: CASSKGEGFGTSGRESSYEQYF. CDR3 DNA sequence: TGTGCCAGCAGCAAAGGTGAAGGGTTTGGGACTAGCGGGAGAGAGAGCTCCTACGAGCAGTACTTC.

This chain connects TRBV9 to TRBJ1-1; no firm D call. V was clipped by 3 bases and J by 0 bases, with 6 bases between them. CDR3 length: 13 amino acids. Germline assignment: CDR1 SGDLS and CDR2 YYNGEE. DNA for the CDR3: TGTGCCAGCAGCGGGGCCATGAACACTGAAGCTTTCTTT. Its translation: CASSGAMNTEAFF. Combining the CDR3 with reference TRBV9 and TRBJ1-1 gives the whole variable domain DSGVTQTPKHLITATGQRVTLRCSPRSGDLSVYWYQQSLDQGLQFLIQYYNGEERAKGNILERFSAQQFPDLHSELNLSSLELGDSALYFCASSGAMNTEAFFGQGTRLTVV.

V gene TRBV29-1 combines with J gene TRBJ1-2; 10 positions agree with TRBD1. CDR3 length equals 15 residues. V lost 5 bases to trimming and J lost 6 bases; unmatched junction nucleotides: 12. Germline CDR1 is SQVTM and CDR2 is ANQGSEA. The CDR3: CSVRAGQGPSHGYTF. The CDR3 DNA reads TGCAGCGTTAGAGCGGGACAGGGGCCTTCCCATGGCTACACCTTC.

The V call is TRBV18, the J call TRBJ1-4; 9 positions match TRBD1. Germline CDR1 and CDR2: KGHSH and LQKENI. This CDR3 spans 15 amino acids. Trimming cost V 3 bases and J 6 bases; bases outside gene matches: 5. CDR3: CASSPRDRAYEKLFF. DNA for the CDR3: TGTGCCAGCTCACCCCGGGACAGGGCGTATGAAAAACTGTTTTTT.